This T cell receptor (beta chain) was observed in a study of blood T cell repertoires in COVID-19. It was during active infection that Seattle patients were enrolled and then longitudinally followed. V dropped 3 bases and J dropped 0 bases, with 9 bases sitting between them. This CDR3 has 14 residues. Germline assignment: CDR1 GTSNPN and CDR2 SVGIG (reference sequence). Libraries were prepared by immunoSEQ multiplex PCR; TCRdb keeps only in-frame clonotypes and omits some of them. The table has under 450,000 clones, roughly 90% seen once. V and J are TRBV30 and TRBJ1-5; D is uncertain. The TCR originated in a woman aged 60-75 years with COVID-19, enrolled during active disease. The specimen sequenced was peripheral blood. The CDR3 region is CAWRGPGSNQPQHF. In DNA form, the CDR3 reads TGTGCCTGGAGAGGTCCGGGTAGCAATCAGCCCCAGCATTTT.